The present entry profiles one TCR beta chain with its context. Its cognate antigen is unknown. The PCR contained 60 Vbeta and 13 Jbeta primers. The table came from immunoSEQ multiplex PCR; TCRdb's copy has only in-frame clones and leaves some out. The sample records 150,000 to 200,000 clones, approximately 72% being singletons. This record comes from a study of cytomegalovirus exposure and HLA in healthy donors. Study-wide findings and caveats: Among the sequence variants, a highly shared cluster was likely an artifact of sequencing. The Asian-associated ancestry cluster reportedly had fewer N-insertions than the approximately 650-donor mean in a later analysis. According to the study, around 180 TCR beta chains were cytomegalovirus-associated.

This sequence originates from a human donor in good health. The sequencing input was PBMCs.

CDR3 protein: CASSPQGRITEAFF. Written as DNA, the CDR3 is TGTGCCAGCTCACCTCAGGGTCGGATCACTGAAGCTTTCTTT. The chain combines TRBV18 with TRBJ1-1; the D gene is possibly TRBD1 (5 bases). Germline V gene lookup returns CDR1 KGHSH and CDR2 LQKENI. The CDR3 length is 14 residues. The V end lost 3 bases, the J end lost 4 bases, and 12 bases lay between the germline ends.